These 8 T cell receptor delta chains were sequenced from one sample in a study of gamma-delta chains in newborns, infants, children. TCRdb re-analyzed the reads via CATT. Of about 3,400 delta-chain clones in the sample, under 0.35% were seen once. Specimen: blood. Source of these receptors: a child who was a newborn, infant or young child, either healthy, febrile or measles-vaccinated (not recorded which).

This clone is categorized as medium-sized. One base separates it from a far larger clone, so it is likely a read error. The same CDR3 is also encoded by other DNA sequences in this sample. V gene TRDV2 combines with J gene TRDJ3, with 7 bases identical to TRDD3. Germline CDR1 is GEAIGNYY and CDR2 is EKD. This CDR3 has 16 residues. CDR3 nucleotides: TGTGCCTGTGACTGGGGGAGCTCCTGGGACACCCGCCAGATGTTTTTC. It yields the protein CACDWGSSWDTRQMFF.

As regards this clone: The TCRdb record carries a much larger clone's protein, which differs from this DNA's translation at residue 16; a read error is the likely cause, and the protein listed here is the DNA translation. This chain uses TRDV2 with TRDJ3, with TRDD3 matching over 11 bases. The CDR3 totals 18 residues. Germline V gene sequence: CDR1 GEAIGNYY, CDR2 EKD. CDR3 nucleotides: TGTGCCTGTGACACTGGGGGATACGGCTCCTGGGACACCCGACAGAAGTTTTTC. As protein: CACDTGGYGSWDTRQKFF.

This clone occurred a few times. The protein held in TCRdb is that of a much larger clone and does not match this DNA's translation at residue 11, likely because of a read error; the protein shown is translated from the DNA. V is TRAV29/DV5 and J is TRDJ3, with 7 bases matching TRDD3. The CDR3 sequence is 17 residues long. Germline V gene lookup returns CDR1 NSMFDY and CDR2 ISSIKDK. Trimming at V came to 1 base and at J to 9 bases, leaving 13 bases not matched to a gene. In nucleotides, the CDR3 is TGTGCAGCAAGCTCACTGGGGTCATCCCGGGGCACCCGACAGATGTTTTTC. Residues: CAASSLGSSRGTRQMFF.

As to this clone: TCRdb lists the protein of a much larger clone for this DNA, which differs at residue 5, so this is likely a read error; the protein given here is translated from the DNA itself. V usage is TRAV29/DV5 and J usage is TRDJ2; no firm D call. V was pared by 1 base and J by 0 bases, with 16 bases between. The CDR3 contains 17 residues. CDR1 and CDR2 (germline): NSMFDY, ISSIKDK. The CDR3 DNA sequence: TGTGCAGCAAGCTTTTGGCTTTCTCCCGCTTTGACAGCACAACTCTTCTTT. Its translation is CAASFWLSPALTAQLFF.

Points on this clone: This probably arose from a read error, given a far larger clone one base away. This same CDR3 is encoded by further DNA sequences in the sample. This chain connects TRDV2 to TRDJ3; TRDD3 agrees at 13 bases. The CDR3 has 20 residues. V lost 4 bases, J lost 0 bases, and 8 bases stayed unmatched. CDR1 is GEAIGNYY, CDR2 EKD, per germline. As DNA, the CDR3 is TGTGCCTGTGATCGAGTACTGGGGGATACGAGCTCCTGGGACACCCGACAGATGTTTTTC. Protein: CACDRVLGDTSSWDTRQMFF.

Details on this clone: The TCRdb record carries a much larger clone's protein, which differs from this DNA's translation at residue 15; a read error is the likely cause, and the protein listed here is the DNA translation. This chain uses TRDV1 with TRDJ1; 9 bases align to TRDD3. The CDR3 sequence is 21 residues long. V trimming: 0 bases; J trimming: 1 base; junction bases outside the gene matches: 18. Germline CDR1 reads TSWWSYY; CDR2 reads QGS. The CDR3 is CALGELAFRLLGETSTDKLIF. The CDR3 nucleotides read TGTGCTCTTGGGGAACTGGCCTTCCGTTTACTGGGGGAAACGTCCACCGATAAACTCATCTTT.

This clone was detected a few times. TCRdb's protein for this DNA is that of a much larger clone and differs from the translation at residue 9, likely a read error; the protein shown is the DNA translation. Written as DNA, the CDR3 is TGTGCCTGTGACACCTGGGGATCAGGCTCCTGGGACACCCGACAGATGTTTTTC. It is translated as CACDTWGSGSWDTRQMFF. J is TRDJ3 and V is TRDV2; D possibly corresponds to TRDD3 (6 bases). The CDR3 sequence is 18 residues long. Germline V gene lookup returns CDR1 GEAIGNYY and CDR2 EKD. The germline V and J ends were trimmed by 0 bases and 0 bases, with 11 bases remaining between them.

As to this clone: A far larger clone is only one base removed, so a read error is likely. This chain connects TRDV2 to TRDJ3; 13 positions agree with TRDD3. The CDR3 covers 20 residues. CDR1 is GEAIGNYY, CDR2 EKD, per germline. The chain's CDR3 is CACDRVLGDTSSWDARQMFF. CDR3 nucleotides: TGTGCCTGTGACCGAGTACTGGGGGATACGAGCTCCTGGGACGCCCGACAGATGTTTTTC.